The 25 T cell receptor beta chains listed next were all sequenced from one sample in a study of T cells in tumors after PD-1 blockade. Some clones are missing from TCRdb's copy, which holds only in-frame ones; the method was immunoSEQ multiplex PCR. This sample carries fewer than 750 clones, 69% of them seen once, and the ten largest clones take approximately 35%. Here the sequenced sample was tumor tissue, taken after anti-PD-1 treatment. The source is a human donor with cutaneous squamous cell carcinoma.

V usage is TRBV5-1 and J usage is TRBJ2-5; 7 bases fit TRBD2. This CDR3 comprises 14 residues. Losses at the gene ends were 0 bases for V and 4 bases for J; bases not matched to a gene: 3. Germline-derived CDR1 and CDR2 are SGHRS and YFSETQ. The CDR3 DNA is TGCGCCAGCAGCTTGGGACTAGCTAGAGAGACCCAGTACTTC. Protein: CASSLGLARETQYF.

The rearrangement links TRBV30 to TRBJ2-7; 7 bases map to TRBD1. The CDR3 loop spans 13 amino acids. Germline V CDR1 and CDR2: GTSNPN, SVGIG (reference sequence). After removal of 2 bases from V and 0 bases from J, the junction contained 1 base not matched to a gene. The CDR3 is CAWSRDSSYEQYF. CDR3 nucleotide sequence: TGTGCCTGGAGTAGGGACAGCTCCTACGAGCAGTACTTC.

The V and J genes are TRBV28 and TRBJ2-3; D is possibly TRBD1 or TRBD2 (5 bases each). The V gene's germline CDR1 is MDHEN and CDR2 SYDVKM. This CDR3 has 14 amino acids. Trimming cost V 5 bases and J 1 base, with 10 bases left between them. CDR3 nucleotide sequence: TGTGCCAGCAGTCGGGACCCTGGCACAGATACGCAGTATTTT. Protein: CASSRDPGTDTQYF.

CDR3 amino acids: CSVRPGAAVTEAFF. For the CDR3, the DNA is TGCAGCGTTCGGCCAGGGGCGGCAGTCACTGAAGCTTTCTTT. The chain uses TRBV29-1 and TRBJ1-1; the D gene is possibly TRBD1 (6 bases). The CDR3 extends over 14 amino acids. Trimming pared 5 bases from V and 4 bases from J, leaving 17 bases between. CDR1 and CDR2 from the germline V gene are SQVTM and ANQGSEA. Based on the CDR3 plus reference TRBV29-1 and TRBJ1-1, the full variable domain is SAVISQKPSRDICQRGTSLTIQCQVDSQVTMMFWYRQQPGQSLTLIATANQGSEATYESGFVIDKFPISRPNLTFSTLTVSNMSPEDSSIYLCSVRPGAAVTEAFFGQGTRLTVV.

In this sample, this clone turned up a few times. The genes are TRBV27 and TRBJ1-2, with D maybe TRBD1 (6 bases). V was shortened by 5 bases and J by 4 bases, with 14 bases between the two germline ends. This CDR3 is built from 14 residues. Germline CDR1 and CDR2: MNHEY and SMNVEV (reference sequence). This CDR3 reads CASSPIGGPYGYTF. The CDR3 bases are TGTGCCAGCAGTCCCATAGGGGGGCCCTATGGCTACACCTTC.

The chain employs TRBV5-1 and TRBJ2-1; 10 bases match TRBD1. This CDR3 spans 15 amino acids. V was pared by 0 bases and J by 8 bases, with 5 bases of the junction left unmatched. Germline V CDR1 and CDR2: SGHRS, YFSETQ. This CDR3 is CASSLGGQGVDEQFF. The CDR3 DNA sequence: TGCGCCAGCAGCTTGGGAGGACAGGGGGTTGATGAGCAGTTCTTC.

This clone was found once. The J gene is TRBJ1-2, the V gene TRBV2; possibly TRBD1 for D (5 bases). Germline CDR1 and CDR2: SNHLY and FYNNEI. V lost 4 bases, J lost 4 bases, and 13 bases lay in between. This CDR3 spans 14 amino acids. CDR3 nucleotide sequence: TGTGCCAGCAGTGGGGGGGAGGGAACCTATGGCTACACCTTC. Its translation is CASSGGEGTYGYTF. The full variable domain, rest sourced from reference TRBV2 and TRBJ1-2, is EPEVTQTPSHQVTQMGQEVILRCVPISNHLYFYWYRQILGQKVEFLVSFYNNEISEKSEIFDDQFSVERPDGSNFTLKIRSTKLEDSAMYFCASSGGEGTYGYTFGSGTRLTVV.

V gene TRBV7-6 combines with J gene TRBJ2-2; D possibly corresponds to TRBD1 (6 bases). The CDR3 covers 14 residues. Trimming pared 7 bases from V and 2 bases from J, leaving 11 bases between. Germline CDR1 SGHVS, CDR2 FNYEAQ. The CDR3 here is CASTQGQNTGELFF. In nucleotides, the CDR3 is TGTGCCAGCACCCAGGGACAAAACACCGGGGAGCTGTTTTTT.

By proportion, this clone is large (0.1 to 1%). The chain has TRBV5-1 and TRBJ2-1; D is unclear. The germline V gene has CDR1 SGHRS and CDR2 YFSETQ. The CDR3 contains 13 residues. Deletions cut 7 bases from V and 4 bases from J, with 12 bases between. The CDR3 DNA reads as TGCGCCAGCGGGTCAGATAAGTACAATGAGCAGTTCTTC. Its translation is CASGSDKYNEQFF. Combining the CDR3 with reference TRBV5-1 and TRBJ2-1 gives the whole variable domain KAGVTQTPRYLIKTRGQQVTLSCSPISGHRSVSWYQQTPGQGLQFLFEYFSETQRNKGNFPGRFSGRQFSNSRSEMNVSTLELGDSALYLCASGSDKYNEQFFGPGTRLTVL.

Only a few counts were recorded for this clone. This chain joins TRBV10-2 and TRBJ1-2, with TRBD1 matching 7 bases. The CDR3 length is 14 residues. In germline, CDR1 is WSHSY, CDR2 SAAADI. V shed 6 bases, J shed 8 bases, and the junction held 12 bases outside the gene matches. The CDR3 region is CASSEGASFGGYTF. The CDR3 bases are TGCGCCAGCAGCGAGGGGGCGAGTTTTGGCGGCTACACCTTC.

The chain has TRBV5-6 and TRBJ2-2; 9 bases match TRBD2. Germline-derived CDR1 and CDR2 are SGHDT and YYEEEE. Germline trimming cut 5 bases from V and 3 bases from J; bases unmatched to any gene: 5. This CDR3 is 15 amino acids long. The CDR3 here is CASRRAGGYTGELFF. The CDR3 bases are TGTGCCAGCAGGCGAGCGGGGGGATACACCGGGGAGCTGTTTTTT.

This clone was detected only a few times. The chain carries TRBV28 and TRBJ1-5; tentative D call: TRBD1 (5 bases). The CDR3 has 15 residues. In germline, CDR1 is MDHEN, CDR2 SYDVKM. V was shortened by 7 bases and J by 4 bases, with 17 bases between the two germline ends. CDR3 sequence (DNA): TGTGCCAGCAACCTGAAGGAACGGACAAATCAGCCCCAGCATTTT. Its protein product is CASNLKERTNQPQHF.

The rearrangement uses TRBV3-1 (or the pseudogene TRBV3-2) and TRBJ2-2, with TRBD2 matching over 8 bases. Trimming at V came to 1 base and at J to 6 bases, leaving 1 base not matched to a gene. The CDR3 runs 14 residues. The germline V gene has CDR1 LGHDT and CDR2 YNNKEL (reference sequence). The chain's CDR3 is CASSQAGGAGELFF. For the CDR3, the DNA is TGTGCCAGCAGCCAAGCGGGGGGGGCCGGGGAGCTGTTTTTT.

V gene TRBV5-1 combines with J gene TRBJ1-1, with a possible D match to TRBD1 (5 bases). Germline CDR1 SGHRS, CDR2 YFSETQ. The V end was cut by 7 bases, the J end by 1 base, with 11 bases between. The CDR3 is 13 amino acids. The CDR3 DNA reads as TGCGCCAGCGCGCGTCAGGGGAACACTGAAGCTTTCTTT. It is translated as CASARQGNTEAFF.

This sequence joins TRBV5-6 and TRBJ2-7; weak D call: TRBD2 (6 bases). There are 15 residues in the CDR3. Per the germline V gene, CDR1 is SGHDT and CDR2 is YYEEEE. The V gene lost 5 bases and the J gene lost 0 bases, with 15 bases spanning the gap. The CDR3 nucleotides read TGTGCCAGCAGATCCGCAAGGAGGGACTCCTACGAGCAGTACTTC. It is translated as CASRSARRDSYEQYF.

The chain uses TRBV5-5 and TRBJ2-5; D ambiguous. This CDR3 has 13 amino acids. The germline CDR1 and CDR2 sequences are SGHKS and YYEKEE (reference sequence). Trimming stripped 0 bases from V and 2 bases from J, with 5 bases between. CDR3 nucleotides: TGTGCCAGCAGCTTGGGCAGTCAAGAGACCCAGTACTTC. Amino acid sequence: CASSLGSQETQYF.

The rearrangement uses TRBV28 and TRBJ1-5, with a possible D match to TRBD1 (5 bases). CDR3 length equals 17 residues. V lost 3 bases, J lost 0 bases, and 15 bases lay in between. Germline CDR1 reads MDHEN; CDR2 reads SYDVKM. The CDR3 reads CASSFMEGTYSNQPQHF. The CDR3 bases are TGTGCCAGCAGTTTTATGGAGGGGACCTATAGCAATCAGCCCCAGCATTTT.

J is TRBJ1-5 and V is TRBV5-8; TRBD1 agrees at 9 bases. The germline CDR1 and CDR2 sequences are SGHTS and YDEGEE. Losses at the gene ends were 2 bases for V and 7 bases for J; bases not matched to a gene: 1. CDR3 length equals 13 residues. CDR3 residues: CASSFTGGQPQHF. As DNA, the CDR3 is TGTGCCAGCAGCTTCACAGGGGGCCAGCCCCAGCATTTT.

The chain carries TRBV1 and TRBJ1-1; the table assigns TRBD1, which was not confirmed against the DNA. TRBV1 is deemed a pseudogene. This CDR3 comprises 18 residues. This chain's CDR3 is CTSSLRRQGKSKNTEAFF. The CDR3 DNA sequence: TGCACCAGCAGCCTCCGGCGGCAGGGGAAGTCGAAGAACACTGAAGCTTTCTTT.

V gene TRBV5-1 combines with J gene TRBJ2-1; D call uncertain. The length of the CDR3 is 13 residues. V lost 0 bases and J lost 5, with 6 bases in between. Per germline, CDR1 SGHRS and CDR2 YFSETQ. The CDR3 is CASSLEANNEQFF. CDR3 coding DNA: TGCGCCAGCAGCTTGGAGGCAAACAATGAGCAGTTCTTC.

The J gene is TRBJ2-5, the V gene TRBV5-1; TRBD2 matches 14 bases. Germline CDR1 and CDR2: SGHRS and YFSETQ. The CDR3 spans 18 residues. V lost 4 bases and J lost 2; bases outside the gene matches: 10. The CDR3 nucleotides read TGCGCCAGCAGCCCGATGGGACTAGCGGGGGCTTCGCAAGAGACCCAGTACTTC. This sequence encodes CASSPMGLAGASQETQYF.

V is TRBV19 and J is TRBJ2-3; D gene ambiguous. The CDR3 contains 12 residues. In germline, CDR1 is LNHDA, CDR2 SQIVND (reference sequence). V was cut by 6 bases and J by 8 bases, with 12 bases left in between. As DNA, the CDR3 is TGTGCCAGTAGCCCTGATTCGGGTACGCAGTATTTT. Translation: CASSPDSGTQYF. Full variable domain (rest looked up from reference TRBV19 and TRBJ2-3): DGGITQSPKYLFRKEGQNVTLSCEQNLNHDAMYWYRQDPGQGLRLIYYSQIVNDFQKGDIAEGYSVSREKKESFPLTVTSAQKNPTAFYLCASSPDSGTQYFGPGTRLTVL.

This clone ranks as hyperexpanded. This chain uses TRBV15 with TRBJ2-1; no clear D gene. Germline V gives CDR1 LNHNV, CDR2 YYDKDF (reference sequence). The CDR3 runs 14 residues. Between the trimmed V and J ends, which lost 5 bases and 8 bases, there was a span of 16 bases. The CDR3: CATSLRTTGHEQFF. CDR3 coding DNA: TGTGCCACCAGCTTAAGAACTACGGGTCATGAGCAGTTCTTC.

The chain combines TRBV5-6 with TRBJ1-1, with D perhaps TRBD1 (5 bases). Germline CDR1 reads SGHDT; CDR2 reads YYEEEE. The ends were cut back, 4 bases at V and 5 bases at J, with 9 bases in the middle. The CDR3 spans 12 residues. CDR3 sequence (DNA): TGTGCCAGCAGCCACTCAGGGACTGAAGCTTTCTTT. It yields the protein CASSHSGTEAFF.

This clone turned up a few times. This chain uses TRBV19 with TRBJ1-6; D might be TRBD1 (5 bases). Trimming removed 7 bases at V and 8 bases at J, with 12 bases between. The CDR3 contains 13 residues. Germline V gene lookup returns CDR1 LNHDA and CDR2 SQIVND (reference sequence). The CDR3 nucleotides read TGTGCCAGTAAAATCGTAGGGGATTCACCCCTCCACTTT. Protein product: CASKIVGDSPLHF.